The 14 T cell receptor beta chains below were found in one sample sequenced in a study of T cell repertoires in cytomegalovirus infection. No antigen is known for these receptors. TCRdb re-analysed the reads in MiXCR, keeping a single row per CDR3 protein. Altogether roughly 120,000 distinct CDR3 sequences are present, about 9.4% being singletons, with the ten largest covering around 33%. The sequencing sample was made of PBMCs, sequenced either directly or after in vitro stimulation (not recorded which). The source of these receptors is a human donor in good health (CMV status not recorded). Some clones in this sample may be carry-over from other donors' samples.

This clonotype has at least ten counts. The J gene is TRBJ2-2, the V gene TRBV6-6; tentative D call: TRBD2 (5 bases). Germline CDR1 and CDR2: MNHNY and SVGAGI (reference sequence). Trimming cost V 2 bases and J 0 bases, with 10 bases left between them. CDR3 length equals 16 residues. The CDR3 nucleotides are TGTGCCAGCAGTTACGGTCCTAGCACGAACACCGGGGAGCTGTTTTTT. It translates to CASSYGPSTNTGELFF.

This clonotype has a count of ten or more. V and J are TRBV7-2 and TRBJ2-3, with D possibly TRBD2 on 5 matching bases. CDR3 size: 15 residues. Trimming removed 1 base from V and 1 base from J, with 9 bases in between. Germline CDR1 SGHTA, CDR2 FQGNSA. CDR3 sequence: CASSLVGDGTDTQYF. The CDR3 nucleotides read TGTGCCAGCAGCTTAGTGGGAGACGGCACAGATACGCAGTATTTT.

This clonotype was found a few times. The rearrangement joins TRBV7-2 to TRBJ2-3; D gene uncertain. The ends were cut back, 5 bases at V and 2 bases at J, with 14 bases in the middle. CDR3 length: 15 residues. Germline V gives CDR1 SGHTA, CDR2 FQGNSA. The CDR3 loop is CASSVVGRYTDTQYF. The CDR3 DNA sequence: TGTGCCAGCAGCGTAGTGGGCAGATACACAGATACGCAGTATTTT.

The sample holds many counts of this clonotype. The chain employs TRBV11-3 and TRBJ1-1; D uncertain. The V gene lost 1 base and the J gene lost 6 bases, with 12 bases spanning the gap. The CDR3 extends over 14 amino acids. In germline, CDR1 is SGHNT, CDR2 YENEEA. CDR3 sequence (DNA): TGTGCCAGCAGCTTAGCCGTCCTAGACCCTGAAGCTTTCTTT. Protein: CASSLAVLDPEAFF.

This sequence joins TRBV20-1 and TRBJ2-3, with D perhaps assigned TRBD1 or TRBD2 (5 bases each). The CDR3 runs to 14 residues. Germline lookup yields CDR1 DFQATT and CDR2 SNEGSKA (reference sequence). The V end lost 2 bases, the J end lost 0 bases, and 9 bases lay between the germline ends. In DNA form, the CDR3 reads TGCAGTGCTAGAACCGGGACCAGCACAGATACGCAGTATTTT. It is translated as CSARTGTSTDTQYF.

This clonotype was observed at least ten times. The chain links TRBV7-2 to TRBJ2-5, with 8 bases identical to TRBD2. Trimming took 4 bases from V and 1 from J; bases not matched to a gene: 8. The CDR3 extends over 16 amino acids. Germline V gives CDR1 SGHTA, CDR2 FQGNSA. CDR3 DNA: TGTGCCAGCAGCTCTCCTCCGGGACTAGTCCAAGAGACCCAGTACTTC. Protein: CASSSPPGLVQETQYF.

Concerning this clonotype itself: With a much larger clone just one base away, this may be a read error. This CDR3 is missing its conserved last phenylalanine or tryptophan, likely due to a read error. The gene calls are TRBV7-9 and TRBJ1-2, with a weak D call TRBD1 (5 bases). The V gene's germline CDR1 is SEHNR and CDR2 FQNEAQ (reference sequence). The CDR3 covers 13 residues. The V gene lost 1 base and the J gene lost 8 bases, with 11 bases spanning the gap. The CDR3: CASSLVQVQGYTS. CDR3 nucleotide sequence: TGTGCCAGCAGCTTAGTACAGGTTCAAGGCTACACCTCC.

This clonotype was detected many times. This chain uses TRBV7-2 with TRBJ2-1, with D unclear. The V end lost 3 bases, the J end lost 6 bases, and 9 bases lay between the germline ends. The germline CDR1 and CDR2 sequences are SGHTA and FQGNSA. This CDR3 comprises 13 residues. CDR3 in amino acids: CASSFERFNEQFF. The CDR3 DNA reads TGTGCCAGCAGCTTCGAAAGATTCAATGAGCAGTTCTTC.

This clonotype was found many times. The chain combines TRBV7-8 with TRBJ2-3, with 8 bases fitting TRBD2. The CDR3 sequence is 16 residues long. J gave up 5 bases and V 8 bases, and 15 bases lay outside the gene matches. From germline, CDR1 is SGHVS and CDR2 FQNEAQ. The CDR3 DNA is TGTGCCAGCTCCCCCCGGAGCGGGAGAGAGGGAGATACGCAGTATTTT. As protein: CASSPRSGREGDTQYF. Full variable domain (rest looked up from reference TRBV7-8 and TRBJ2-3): GAGVSQSPRYKVAKRGQDVALRCDPISGHVSLFWYQQALGQGPEFLTYFQNEAQLDKSGLPSDRFFAERPEGSVSTLKIQRTQQEDSAVYLCASSPRSGREGDTQYFGPGTRLTVL.

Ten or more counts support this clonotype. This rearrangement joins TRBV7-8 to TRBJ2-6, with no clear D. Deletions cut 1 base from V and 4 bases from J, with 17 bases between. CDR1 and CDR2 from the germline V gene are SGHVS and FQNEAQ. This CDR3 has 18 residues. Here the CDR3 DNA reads TGTGCCAGCAGCTTAGGGTCGTCCCCACTCTGGGGGGCCAACGTCCTGACTTTC. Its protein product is CASSLGSSPLWGANVLTF.

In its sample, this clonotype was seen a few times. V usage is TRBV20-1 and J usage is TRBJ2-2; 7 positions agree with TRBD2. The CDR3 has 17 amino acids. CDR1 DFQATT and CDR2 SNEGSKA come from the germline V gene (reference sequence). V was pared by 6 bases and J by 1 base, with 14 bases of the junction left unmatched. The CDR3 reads CSALPLLGEGNTGELFF. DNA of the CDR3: TGCAGTGCCCTTCCCCTGTTGGGGGAGGGGAACACCGGGGAGCTGTTTTTT.

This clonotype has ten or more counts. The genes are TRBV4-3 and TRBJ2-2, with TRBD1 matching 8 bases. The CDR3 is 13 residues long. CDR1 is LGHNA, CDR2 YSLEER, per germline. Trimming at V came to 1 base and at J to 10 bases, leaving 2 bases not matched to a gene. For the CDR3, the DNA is TGCGCCAGCAGCCAAGCGGACAGGGTGGAGCTGTTTTTT. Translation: CASSQADRVELFF.

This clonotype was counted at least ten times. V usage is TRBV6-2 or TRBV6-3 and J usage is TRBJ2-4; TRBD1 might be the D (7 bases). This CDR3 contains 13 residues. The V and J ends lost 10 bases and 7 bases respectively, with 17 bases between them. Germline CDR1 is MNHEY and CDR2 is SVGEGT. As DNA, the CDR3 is TGTGCCACCATGGAGACAGGGAGGAACATTCAGTACTTC. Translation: CATMETGRNIQYF.

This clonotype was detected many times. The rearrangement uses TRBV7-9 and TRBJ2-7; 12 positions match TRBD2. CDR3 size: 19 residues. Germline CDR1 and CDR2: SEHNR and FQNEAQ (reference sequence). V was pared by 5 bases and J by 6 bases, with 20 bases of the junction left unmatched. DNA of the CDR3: TGTGCCAGCAGCCCAGACGTGAGGCTAGCGGGAGGGCCGCGTGTCGAGCAGTACTTC. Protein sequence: CASSPDVRLAGGPRVEQYF.